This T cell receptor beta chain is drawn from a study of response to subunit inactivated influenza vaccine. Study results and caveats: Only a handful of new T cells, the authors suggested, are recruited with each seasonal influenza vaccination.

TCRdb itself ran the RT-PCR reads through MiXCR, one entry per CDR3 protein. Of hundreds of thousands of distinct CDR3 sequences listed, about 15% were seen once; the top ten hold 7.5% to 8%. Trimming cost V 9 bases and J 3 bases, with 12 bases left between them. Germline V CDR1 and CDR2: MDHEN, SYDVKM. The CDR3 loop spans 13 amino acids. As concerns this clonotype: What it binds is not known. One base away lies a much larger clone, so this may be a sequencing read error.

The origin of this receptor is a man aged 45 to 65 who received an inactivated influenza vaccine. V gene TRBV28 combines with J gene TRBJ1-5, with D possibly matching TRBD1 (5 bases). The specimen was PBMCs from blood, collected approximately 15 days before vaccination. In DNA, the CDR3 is TGTGCCAGGACACAGGAAGTCAATCAGCCCCAGCATTTT. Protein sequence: CARTQEVNQPQHF.